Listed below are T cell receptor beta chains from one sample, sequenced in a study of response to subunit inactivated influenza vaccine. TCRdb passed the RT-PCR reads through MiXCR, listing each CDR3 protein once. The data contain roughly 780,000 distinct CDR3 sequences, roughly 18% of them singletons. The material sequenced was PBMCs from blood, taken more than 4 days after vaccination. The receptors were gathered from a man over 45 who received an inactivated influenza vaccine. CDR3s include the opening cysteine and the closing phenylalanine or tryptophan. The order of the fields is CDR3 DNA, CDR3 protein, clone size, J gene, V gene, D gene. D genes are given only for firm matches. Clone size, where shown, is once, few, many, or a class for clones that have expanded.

DNA: TGTGCCAGCAGCCCCATTGCGTACGGGGAGCTGTTTTTT
CDR3: CASSPIAYGELFF
size: few
J: TRBJ2-2
V: TRBV12-3/TRBV12-4
D: NA

DNA: TGTGCCAGCAGTTCAGTGGACGGAACCTACGAGCAGTACTTC
CDR3: CASSSVDGTYEQYF
size: few
J: TRBJ2-7
V: TRBV7-9
D: NA

DNA: TGCAGTGCCCCGGGACAGGGGGACTACGAGCAGTACTTC
CDR3: CSAPGQGDYEQYF
size: NA
J: TRBJ2-7
V: TRBV20-1
D: TRBD1

DNA: TGTGCCAGCTTCCCGGGGCAGACCTCTGGAAACACCATATATTTT
CDR3: CASFPGQTSGNTIYF
size: many
J: TRBJ1-3
V: TRBV6-1
D: NA

DNA: TGTGCCAGCAGCCAGGACCGCAGCGGGGGGGTCACCGGGGAGCTGTTTTTT
CDR3: CASSQDRSGGVTGELFF
size: few
J: TRBJ2-2
V: TRBV7-2
D: TRBD2

DNA: TGTGCCAGCAGCTTAACAATAGAAGCTTTCTTT
CDR3: CASSLTIEAFF
size: few
J: TRBJ1-1
V: TRBV7-2
D: NA

DNA: TGCGCCAGCAGCCCCCAGCCCGCAGTGTCCTACGAGCAGTACTTC
CDR3: CASSPQPAVSYEQYF
size: NA
J: TRBJ2-7
V: TRBV4-1
D: NA

DNA: TGCGCCAGCAGTTCCGGGTCCCCGGGAGAGACCCAGTACTTC
CDR3: CASSSGSPGETQYF
size: NA
J: TRBJ2-5
V: TRBV5-1
D: NA

DNA: TGTGCCACCAGTGATGGGATTACGCAGTATTTT
CDR3: CATSDGITQYF
size: NA
J: TRBJ2-3
V: TRBV24-1
D: NA

DNA: TGTGCCAGCAGTTTAGGGGGCTCTGGGGCCAACGTCCTGACTTTC
CDR3: CASSLGGSGANVLTF
size: many
J: TRBJ2-6
V: TRBV7-2
D: NA

DNA: TGTGCCAGCAGCTTAAGATGGGACAGGGGGAGCATTCAGTACTTC
CDR3: CASSLRWDRGSIQYF
size: NA
J: TRBJ2-4
V: TRBV5-5
D: TRBD1

DNA: TGTGCCATCAGTGTAACTAGCGGGGGCTTCACCGGGGAGCTGTTTTTT
CDR3: CAISVTSGGFTGELFF
size: NA
J: TRBJ2-2
V: TRBV10-3
D: TRBD2

DNA: TGTGCCAGCAGCCACTCCCCTAAGGGGGGCGATGAGCAGTTCTTC
CDR3: CASSHSPKGGDEQFF
size: once
J: TRBJ2-1
V: TRBV7-2
D: NA

DNA: TGTGCCAGCAGCCTAAACCAAGGAAGAGCTTTCTTT
CDR3: CASSLNQGRAFF
size: few
J: TRBJ1-1
V: TRBV7-6
D: NA

DNA: TGTGCCAGCAGCCAGTCGGGGCCTAGCACAGATACGCAGTATTTT
CDR3: CASSQSGPSTDTQYF
size: few
J: TRBJ2-3
V: TRBV7-9
D: NA

DNA: TGCAGTGCTAGCCGGGACTCTAATTGGAGGACTAGCGGATACAATGAGCAGTTCTTC
CDR3: CSASRDSNWRTSGYNEQFF
size: NA
J: TRBJ2-1
V: TRBV20-1
D: TRBD2

DNA: TGTGCCAGCAGCCTCGGGTCGGGGTTGGCCGGGGAGCTGTTTTTT
CDR3: CASSLGSGLAGELFF
size: NA
J: TRBJ2-2
V: TRBV7-2
D: NA

DNA: TGTGCCAGCAGCTTACTGCTAGCGGGCTCCTACAATGAGCAGTTCTTC
CDR3: CASSLLLAGSYNEQFF
size: NA
J: TRBJ2-1
V: TRBV7-9
D: TRBD2

DNA: TGCAGCGCCGCCCGATCCTACGAGCAGTACTTC
CDR3: CSAARSYEQYF
size: many
J: TRBJ2-7
V: TRBV29-1
D: NA

DNA: TGTGCCAGCAGTAGGACCGGGACAGGGGCGGCCGGGGAGCTGTTTTTT
CDR3: CASSRTGTGAAGELFF
size: NA
J: TRBJ2-2
V: TRBV2
D: TRBD1

DNA: TGTGCCATCAGTGGCCCTGACAGGGGGGACTACGAGCAGTACTTC
CDR3: CAISGPDRGDYEQYF
size: few
J: TRBJ2-7
V: TRBV10-3
D: TRBD1

DNA: TGTGCCAGCAGCCCCGGACTAGCGGGACGCCACAATGAGCAGTTCTTC
CDR3: CASSPGLAGRHNEQFF
size: NA
J: TRBJ2-1
V: TRBV3-1
D: TRBD2

DNA: TGTGCCAGCAGCTTAATGGCGGGGGGGACCGGGGAGCTGTTTTTT
CDR3: CASSLMAGGTGELFF
size: NA
J: TRBJ2-2
V: TRBV5-4
D: TRBD2

DNA: TGTGCCAGCGGAGACCGAGGCAGGGGGCATGGCTACACCTTC
CDR3: CASGDRGRGHGYTF
size: NA
J: TRBJ1-2
V: TRBV28
D: TRBD1

DNA: TGTGCCAGCAGCTTCCTTGACCGGGAAACCGGGGAGCTGTTTTTT
CDR3: CASSFLDRETGELFF
size: NA
J: TRBJ2-2
V: TRBV11-2
D: NA

DNA: TGTGCCAGCAGGTTGAACGTCAGGGGGTGGAATGAAAAACTGTTTTTT
CDR3: CASRLNVRGWNEKLFF
size: NA
J: TRBJ1-4
V: TRBV7-2
D: TRBD1

DNA: TGTGCCAGCAGTGTGGGCCCGGGGACCAACACCGGGGAGCTGTTTTTT
CDR3: CASSVGPGTNTGELFF
size: once
J: TRBJ2-2
V: TRBV12-3/TRBV12-4
D: NA

DNA: TGTGCCAGCAGCGAGACTAGCGGATCCTACGAGCAGTACTTC
CDR3: CASSETSGSYEQYF
size: many
J: TRBJ2-7
V: TRBV9
D: TRBD2

DNA: TGTGCCAGCAGCTTAACTCCACTAGCGGAACTCACAGATACGCAGTATTTT
CDR3: CASSLTPLAELTDTQYF
size: NA
J: TRBJ2-3
V: TRBV9
D: TRBD2

DNA: TGTGCCAGCAGCCAAGACGGGTTGAGAGCTTTCTTT
CDR3: CASSQDGLRAFF
size: NA
J: TRBJ1-1
V: TRBV4-2
D: NA

DNA: TGTGCCAGCAGGTTCGGCGCCTTGGGGGAAAAACTGTTTTTT
CDR3: CASRFGALGEKLFF
size: few
J: TRBJ1-4
V: TRBV28
D: NA

DNA: TGTGCCAGCAGCTCCCTTGGGGCCACCGGGGAGCTGTTTTTT
CDR3: CASSSLGATGELFF
size: few
J: TRBJ2-2
V: TRBV7-9
D: NA

DNA: TGCGCCAGCAGCCAAGAGGTCCATCGGGGTTACGAGCAGTACTTC
CDR3: CASSQEVHRGYEQYF
size: NA
J: TRBJ2-7
V: TRBV4-3
D: NA